This T cell receptor beta chain emerged from a study of CD8+CD57+ T cells in acquired aplastic anemia (dated by TCRdb to 2016 to 2019). Some background on the complete study: DNA extracted from sorted CD4+ and CD8+ cells had a mean of roughly 3 ug, with a range of about 0.18 to 27.4 ug. Mean read counts for healthy donor samples were around 10 million for CD4+ cells and 11 million to 14 million for CD8+ cells. The research as a whole found: Although 25 to 30 CD8+ CDR3 sequences were shared by patients and controls, these sequences appeared highly expressed in patients and within the immunodominant clones of patients. No significant difference in CD8+ Simpson's diversity was found between patients and healthy controls (P=0.060).

TCR repertoires of sorted CD4+ and CD8+ blood T cells from severe aplastic anemia patients and healthy subjects were deep-sequenced in the study. Ficoll-Paque density gradient centrifugation was used to isolate peripheral blood mononuclear cells. Before DNA extraction, CD4+ and CD8+ T cells were sorted by FACS or by magnetic beads. Genomic DNA served as template for TCR beta VDJ combination and CDR3 sequence profiling. An Illumina HiSeq 2000 was used for TCR repertoire sequencing. Per the source publication's procedure: TRBV/TRBJ rearrangement plots, CDR3 size and DJ length profiles, and Simpson's diversity index were used to evaluate the repertoires. The most abundant DNA sequence in the deep sequencing data was taken as the immunodominant clone. CDR3 amino acid sequences were screened for sharing across subjects and compared with published repertoires and the VDJdb database. The public reads were reprocessed in TCRdb via fastp at Q25 and MiXCR, keeping in-frame beta chains. A single entry per CDR3 protein holds the most common genes and DNA from its merged rows. None of the V and J calls come from the authors' own analysis; TCRdb made them. The sample table contains 150,000 to 200,000 distinct CDR3 sequences; only one count was recorded for 45% to 50% of them. The ten largest clonotypes hold 2.5% to 3.5% of the sample.

V is clipped by 4 bases and J by 7 bases, and the sequence between their germline boundaries is 18 bases long. The germline V gene yields SGDLS for CDR1 and YYNGEE for CDR2. The CDR3 contains 15 residues, cysteine and phenylalanine counted. The CDR3 DNA has 45 bases and is translated from base 1. Ten or more counts support this clonotype. It has no known antigen specificity. One base away there is no much larger clone; base qualities are not given. This receptor was obtained from a human donor in good health. This chain is built from TRBV9 and TRBJ2-1; TRBD2 might be the D gene, on 6 matching bases. Sequencing was carried out using sorted CD4+, CD8+, or CD8+CD57+ T cells (not recorded which) from PBMCs. DNA sequence: TGTGCCAGCAGCAAACCCCCCCCCGGAGGGAATGAGCAGTTCTTC. The encoded protein is CASSKPPPGGNEQFF.